A selection of T cell receptor beta chains follows, all from one sample in a study of identical twins. TCRdb re-called the 5' RACE reads through MiXCR, storing one row per CDR3 protein. The sample comprises some 590,000 distinct CDR3 sequences, roughly 9.9% of which are singletons, and approximately 3% rests with the top ten. This sample also appeared in a second study, on yellow fever vaccine responses in identical twins.

Material for sequencing was PBMCs. The receptors originated from a woman between 18 and 29 years old in good health. CDR3s include the opening cysteine and the closing phenylalanine or tryptophan. D genes are given only for firm matches. Some rows have no size entry. The others give once, few or many, or a class for an expanded clone.

>TRBV27|-|TRBJ1-1|-
TGTGCCAGCAGTTCTTGGACAGCCACTTCTGAAGCTTTCTTT
CASSSWTATSEAFF
>TRBV5-1|few|TRBJ2-3|-
TGCGCCAGCAGCTTGGTTGGTAGCACTAGCACAGATACGCAGTATTTT
CASSLVGSTSTDTQYF
>TRBV6-1|-|TRBJ2-7|TRBD1
TGTGCCAGCAGTGGTCCGGGACAGGTCTACGAGCAGTACTTC
CASSGPGQVYEQYF
>TRBV5-1|many|TRBJ1-1|-
TGCGCCAGCAGGACAAACACTGAAGCTTTCTTT
CASRTNTEAFF
>TRBV4-3|many|TRBJ1-5|-
TGCGCCAGCAGCCAAGATGGAAGGAGCAATCAGCCCCAGCATTTT
CASSQDGRSNQPQHF
>TRBV20-1|many|TRBJ2-3|TRBD2
TGCAGTGCCAAGAGGCCTAGCGGGGGGGGTTGGGCAGATACGCAGTATTTT
CSAKRPSGGGWADTQYF
>TRBV6-1|many|TRBJ2-7|-
TGTGCCAGCAGTGAAGAGTTGGGCCTTCGCTACGAGCAGTACTTC
CASSEELGLRYEQYF
>TRBV4-1|few|TRBJ2-1|-
TGCGCCAGCAGCCAAGAGTCTCCCCGCGGGGCTGAGCAGTTCTTC
CASSQESPRGAEQFF
>TRBV29-1|-|TRBJ2-1|-
TGCAGCGTTCTATTTTCAATGGGTTACAATGAGCAGTTCTTC
CSVLFSMGYNEQFF
>TRBV12-3/TRBV12-4|many|TRBJ2-7|TRBD1
TGTGCCAGCACCCCGGGACAGGGGCACTACGAGCAGTACTTC
CASTPGQGHYEQYF
>TRBV29-1|many|TRBJ1-1|-
TGCAGCGTATCTCCTGGGACACTGAACACTGAAGCTTTCTTT
CSVSPGTLNTEAFF
>TRBV7-2|-|TRBJ2-1|TRBD2
TGTGCCAGCAGCCCAAGAGGGTCGGGAGGGCCTAGAAATGAGCAGTTCTTC
CASSPRGSGGPRNEQFF
>TRBV6-2/TRBV6-3|many|TRBJ1-1|TRBD1
TGTGCCAGCAGTGCTACGACAGGGACTGAAGCTTTCTTT
CASSATTGTEAFF
>TRBV11-2|few|TRBJ1-2|-
TGTGCCAGCAGCAGCGGGGCCTACTATGGCTACACCTTC
CASSSGAYYGYTF
>TRBV28|-|TRBJ1-4|-
TGTGCCAGCGGGGGAATGGCTGGTGAAAAACTGTTTTTT
CASGGMAGEKLFF
>TRBV7-3|-|TRBJ2-7|TRBD1
TGTGCCAGCAGCCGTGGACAGGGACTGAGCGAGCAGTACTTC
CASSRGQGLSEQYF
>TRBV27|-|TRBJ1-2|-
TGTGCCAGCAGTTTCTTAGGGGCGGTTTCTTCCTATGGCTACACCTTC
CASSFLGAVSSYGYTF
>TRBV12-3/TRBV12-4|many|TRBJ2-3|-
TGTGCCAGCAGTCCAGGGGACCCAGATACGCAGTATTTT
CASSPGDPDTQYF
>TRBV15|-|TRBJ2-7|TRBD2
TGTGCCACCAGTCTGGACGGGAGGGCCTCCTACGAGCAGTACTTC
CATSLDGRASYEQYF
>TRBV10-3|-|TRBJ2-5|TRBD2
TGTGCCATCAGCCCTACCACAGGACTAGGGCAGGAGACCCAGTACTTC
CAISPTTGLGQETQYF
>TRBV7-3|many|TRBJ2-1|TRBD2
TGTGCCAGCAGCATAACGGGGGGGTCCAATGAGCAGTTCTTC
CASSITGGSNEQFF
>TRBV6-5|few|TRBJ1-2|TRBD1
TGTGCCAGCAGTTACCGGACAGGGTTTGGCTACACCTTC
CASSYRTGFGYTF
>TRBV5-1|-|TRBJ1-4|TRBD1
TGCGCCAGCAGCCTGGAGGGGGACAGCCTTTTT
CASSLEGDSLF
>TRBV4-3|-|TRBJ2-1|-
TGCGCCAGCAGCCAAGATGGAATGGATGAGCAGTTCTTC
CASSQDGMDEQFF
>TRBV20-1|-|TRBJ2-7|-
TGCAGTGCTAGTAGGGCGTCCAAGAGCTCCTACGAGCAGTACTTC
CSASRASKSSYEQYF
>TRBV6-2/TRBV6-3|few|TRBJ2-1|-
TGTGCCAGCAGTCCGGGGGTGGAGGCCTACAATGAGCAGTTCTTC
CASSPGVEAYNEQFF